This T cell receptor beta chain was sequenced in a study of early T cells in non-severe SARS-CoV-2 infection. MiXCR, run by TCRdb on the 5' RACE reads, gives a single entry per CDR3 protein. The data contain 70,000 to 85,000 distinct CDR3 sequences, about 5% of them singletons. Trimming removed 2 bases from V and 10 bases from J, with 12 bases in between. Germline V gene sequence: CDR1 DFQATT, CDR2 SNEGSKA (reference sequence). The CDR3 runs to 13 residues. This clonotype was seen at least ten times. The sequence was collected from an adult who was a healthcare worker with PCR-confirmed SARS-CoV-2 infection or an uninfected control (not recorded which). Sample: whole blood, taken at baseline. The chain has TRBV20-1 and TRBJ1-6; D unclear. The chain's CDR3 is CSARSRWESPLHF. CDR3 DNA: TGCAGTGCTAGATCCCGGTGGGAATCACCCCTCCACTTT.